The T cell receptor (beta chain) described here comes from a study of regulatory T cells in long-lasting Graves disease. Study-level points and caveats: The TCR repertoire of persistent Graves' patients was less diverse than that of newly diagnosed ones. Whereas new patients shared roughly 910 public clonotypes, persistent patients shared more, at about 3,000.

Time point here: persistent/refractory GD, antithyroid drugs over 5 years with positive TRAb. Extracted PBMC RNA gave rise to the TCR library. American Thyroid Association guidelines defined Graves' disease diagnosis. As for this clonotype: Its antigen remains unknown.

Building of the TCR beta libraries involved iRepertoire HTBI primers and Arm-PCR of CDR3 regions. Via MiXCR, TCRdb re-called the multiplex PCR reads, giving one row per CDR3 protein. Of 400,000 to 500,000 distinct CDR3 sequences listed, about 20% are singletons. The source is a female donor with Graves disease. This sample comprised peripheral blood mononuclear cells (PBMCs), obtained when the disease was refractory, from a patient treated with antithyroid drugs.

The CDR3 DNA follows: TGTGCCAGCAGCTCGATAAAAGGGGGCAGGTACGAGCAGTACTTC. It specifies CASSSIKGGRYEQYF. The V call is TRBV11-2, the J call TRBJ2-7; 7 positions agree with TRBD1. The junction had 10 bases not matched to a gene; V was cut back by 4 bases and J by 4 bases. Germline V gene data show CDR1 as SGHAT and CDR2 as FQNNGV. This CDR3 is built from 15 residues.